The T cell receptor (beta chain) under discussion was sequenced for a study of cytomegalovirus exposure and HLA in healthy donors. CDR1 is SGHVS, CDR2 FNYEAQ, per germline. The CDR3 spans 13 residues. With 0 bases removed from V and 5 bases from J, the gap between germline ends came to 5 bases. Findings and caveats of the study: Presence/absence analysis assumed near-uniform sequencing depth across donors. It emerged from a later analysis that several of the most significant clusters appeared to be linked to common viral pathogens.

This clone was counted a few times. Its specificity is unknown. The PCR made use of 60 Vbeta and 13 Jbeta primers. Original processing notes: It was a later analysis that counted tens of millions of unique TCR beta chains, of which some 9.9 million were shared. Sequencing used immunoSEQ multiplex PCR; TCRdb keeps in-frame clones, though not all of them. That table furnishes V, J and clone size, whereas the DNA furnished D and trimming. The profile shows a few hundred thousand clones, approximately 80% of them singletons. The donors (healthy individuals) were bone marrow donors. This receptor was taken from a woman aged 25 to 39 in good health and CMV-seronegative. Sequencing was carried out using PBMCs. This rearrangement joins TRBV7-6 to TRBJ1-5, with D unresolved. For the CDR3, the DNA is TGTGCCAGCAGCTTAGCGTCGGATCAGCCCCAGCATTTT. Protein product: CASSLASDQPQHF.